Listed below are T cell receptor beta chains from one sample, sequenced in a study of blood T cells in healthy people across ages. Each CDR3 protein gets one entry after TCRdb re-called the 5' RACE reads with MiXCR. The sample records approximately 580,000 distinct CDR3 sequences, about 24% being singletons. These data were also reused for a study on T cells of mothers and their children.

Sequenced: blood. These receptors originate from a boy aged 5-17 years in good health. The CDR3 runs from the conserved cysteine through the conserved F or W. A D gene is named only where the DNA matches it firmly. Where a row states a size, it is once, few, many or the class of an expanded clone; other rows omit it.

d_gene: NA
j_gene: TRBJ2-1
abundance: NA
v_gene: TRBV20-1
CDR3aa: CSATGLLSYNEQFF
CDR3nt: TGCAGTGCGACCGGACTTCTATCCTACAATGAGCAGTTCTTC

d_gene: TRBD1
j_gene: TRBJ2-7
abundance: NA
v_gene: TRBV4-2
CDR3aa: CASSPGPLGQTYEQYF
CDR3nt: TGTGCCAGCAGCCCTGGACCACTGGGACAGACCTACGAGCAGTACTTC

d_gene: NA
j_gene: TRBJ1-2
abundance: few
v_gene: TRBV12-3/TRBV12-4
CDR3aa: CASSLGGMNYGYTF
CDR3nt: TGTGCCAGCAGTCTGGGAGGAATGAACTATGGCTACACCTTC

d_gene: NA
j_gene: TRBJ2-5
abundance: many
v_gene: TRBV5-1
CDR3aa: CASGSDVRETQYF
CDR3nt: TGCGCCAGCGGGAGTGACGTTAGGGAGACCCAGTACTTC

d_gene: NA
j_gene: TRBJ2-4
abundance: NA
v_gene: TRBV7-2
CDR3aa: CASSLSGALAKNIQYF
CDR3nt: TGTGCCAGCAGCCTCTCAGGGGCCCTAGCCAAAAACATTCAGTACTTC

d_gene: TRBD2
j_gene: TRBJ2-2
abundance: few
v_gene: TRBV3-1
CDR3aa: CASSWTSGGLGTGELFF
CDR3nt: TGTGCCAGCTCGTGGACTAGCGGGGGCCTGGGCACCGGAGAGCTGTTTTTT

d_gene: NA
j_gene: TRBJ2-1
abundance: NA
v_gene: TRBV7-8
CDR3aa: CASSLGLFSYNEQFF
CDR3nt: TGTGCCAGCAGCCTGGGACTTTTCTCCTACAATGAGCAGTTCTTC

d_gene: NA
j_gene: TRBJ2-1
abundance: few
v_gene: TRBV7-9
CDR3aa: CASSSIGDEQFF
CDR3nt: TGTGCCAGCAGCTCCATCGGCGATGAGCAGTTCTTC

d_gene: NA
j_gene: TRBJ1-3
abundance: NA
v_gene: TRBV28
CDR3aa: CASSRHGDSGNTIYF
CDR3nt: TGTGCCAGCAGTCGACACGGGGACTCTGGAAACACCATATATTTT

d_gene: TRBD1
j_gene: TRBJ1-6
abundance: once
v_gene: TRBV7-8
CDR3aa: CASSLPGQENSPLHF
CDR3nt: TGTGCCAGCAGCTTGCCGGGACAGGAGAATTCACCCCTCCACTTT

d_gene: NA
j_gene: TRBJ1-2
abundance: NA
v_gene: TRBV30
CDR3aa: CAWIRDGTRGYGYTF
CDR3nt: TGTGCCTGGATTCGGGACGGGACGCGGGGCTATGGCTACACCTTC